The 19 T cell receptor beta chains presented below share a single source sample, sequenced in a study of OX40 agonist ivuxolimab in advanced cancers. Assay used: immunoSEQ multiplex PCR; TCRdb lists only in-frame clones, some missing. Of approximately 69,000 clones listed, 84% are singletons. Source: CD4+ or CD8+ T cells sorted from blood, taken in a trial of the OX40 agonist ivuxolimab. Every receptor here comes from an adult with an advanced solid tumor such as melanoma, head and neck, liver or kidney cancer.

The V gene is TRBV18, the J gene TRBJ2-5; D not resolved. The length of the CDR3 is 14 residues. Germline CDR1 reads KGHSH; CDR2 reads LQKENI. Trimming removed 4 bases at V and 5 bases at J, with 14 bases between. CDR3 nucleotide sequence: TGTGCCAGCTCACGAGGAATCACGGAGGAGACCCAGTACTTC. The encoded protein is CASSRGITEETQYF.

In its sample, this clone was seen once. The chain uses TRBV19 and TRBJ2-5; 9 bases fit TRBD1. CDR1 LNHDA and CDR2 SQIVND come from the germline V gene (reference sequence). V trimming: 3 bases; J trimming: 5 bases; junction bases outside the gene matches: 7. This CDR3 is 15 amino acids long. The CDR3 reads CASSMPGGQGETQYF. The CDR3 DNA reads TGTGCCAGTAGTATGCCGGGAGGACAGGGGGAGACCCAGTACTTC.

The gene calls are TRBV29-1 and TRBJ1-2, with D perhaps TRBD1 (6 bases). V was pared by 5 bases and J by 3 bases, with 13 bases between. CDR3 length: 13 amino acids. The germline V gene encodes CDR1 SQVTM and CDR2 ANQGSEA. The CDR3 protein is CSVSTGQYYGYTF. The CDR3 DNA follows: TGCAGCGTTTCGACAGGCCAATACTATGGCTACACCTTC.

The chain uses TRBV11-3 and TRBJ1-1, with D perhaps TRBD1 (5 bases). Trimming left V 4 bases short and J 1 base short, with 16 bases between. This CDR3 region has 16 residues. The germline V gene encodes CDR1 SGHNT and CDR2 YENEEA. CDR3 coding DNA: TGTGCCAGCAGCTCTCTCGGGAGGGGCACGAACACTGAAGCTTTCTTT. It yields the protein CASSSLGRGTNTEAFF.

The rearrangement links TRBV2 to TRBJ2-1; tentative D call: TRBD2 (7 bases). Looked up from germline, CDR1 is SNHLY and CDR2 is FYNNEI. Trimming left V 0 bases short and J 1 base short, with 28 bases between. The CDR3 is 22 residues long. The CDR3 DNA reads TGTGCCAGCAGTGAAGCTCGGGGGGCGGGGCCCAGAAAGGCGGGTTCCTACAATGAGCAGTTCTTC. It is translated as CASSEARGAGPRKAGSYNEQFF. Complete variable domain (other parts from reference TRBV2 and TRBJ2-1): EPEVTQTPSHQVTQMGQEVILRCVPISNHLYFYWYRQILGQKVEFLVSFYNNEISEKSEIFDDQFSVERPDGSNFTLKIRSTKLEDSAMYFCASSEARGAGPRKAGSYNEQFFGPGTRLTVL.

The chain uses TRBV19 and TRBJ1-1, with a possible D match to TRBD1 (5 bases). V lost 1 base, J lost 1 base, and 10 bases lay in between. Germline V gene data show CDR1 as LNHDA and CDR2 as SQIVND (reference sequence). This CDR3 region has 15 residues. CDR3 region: CASSIGTQRNTEAFF. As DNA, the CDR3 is TGTGCCAGTAGTATAGGGACACAAAGGAACACTGAAGCTTTCTTT.

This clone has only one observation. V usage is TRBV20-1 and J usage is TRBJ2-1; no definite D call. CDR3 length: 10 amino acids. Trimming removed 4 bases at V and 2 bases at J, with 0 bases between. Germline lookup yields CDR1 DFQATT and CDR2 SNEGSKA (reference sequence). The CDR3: CSATYNEQFF. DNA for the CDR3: TGCAGTGCTACCTACAATGAGCAGTTCTTC.

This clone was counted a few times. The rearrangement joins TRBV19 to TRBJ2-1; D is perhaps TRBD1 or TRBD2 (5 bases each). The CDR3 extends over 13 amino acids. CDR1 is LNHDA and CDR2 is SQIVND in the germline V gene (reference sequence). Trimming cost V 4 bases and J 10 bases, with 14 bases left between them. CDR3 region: CASSRWDLLEQFF. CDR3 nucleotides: TGTGCCAGTAGTAGGTGGGACCTTCTGGAGCAGTTCTTC.

This chain's CDR3 is CASSQGRGGGRSYNEQFF. CDR3 DNA sequence: TGTGCCAGCAGCCAAGGGCGAGGGGGGGGGAGATCCTACAATGAGCAGTTCTTC. The V and J genes are TRBV4-2 and TRBJ2-1, with D possibly matching TRBD2 (7 bases). CDR3 length equals 18 residues. The germline V and J ends were trimmed by 1 base and 1 base, with 17 bases remaining between them. Per germline, CDR1 LGHNA and CDR2 YNFKEQ.

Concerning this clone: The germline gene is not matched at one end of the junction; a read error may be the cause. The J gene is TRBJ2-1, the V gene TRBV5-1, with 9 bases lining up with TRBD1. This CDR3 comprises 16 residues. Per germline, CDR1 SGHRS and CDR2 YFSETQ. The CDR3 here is CASSLADRGGYSEQFF. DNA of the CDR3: TGCGCCAGCAGCTTGGCCGACAGGGGGGGCTACAGTGAGCAGTTCTTC.

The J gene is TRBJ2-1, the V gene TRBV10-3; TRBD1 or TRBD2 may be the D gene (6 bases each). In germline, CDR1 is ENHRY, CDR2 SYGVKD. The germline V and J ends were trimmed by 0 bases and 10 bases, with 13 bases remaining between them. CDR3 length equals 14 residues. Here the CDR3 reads CAISESWGAGEQFF. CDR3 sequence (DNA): TGTGCCATCAGTGAGTCATGGGGGGCAGGGGAGCAGTTCTTC.

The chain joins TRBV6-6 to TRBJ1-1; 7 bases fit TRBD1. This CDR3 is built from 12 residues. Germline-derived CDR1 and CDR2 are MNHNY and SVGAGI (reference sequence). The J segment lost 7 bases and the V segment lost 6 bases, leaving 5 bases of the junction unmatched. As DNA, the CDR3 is TGTGCCAGCAGCTACAGGGGAAGTGAAGCTTTCTTT. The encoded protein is CASSYRGSEAFF.

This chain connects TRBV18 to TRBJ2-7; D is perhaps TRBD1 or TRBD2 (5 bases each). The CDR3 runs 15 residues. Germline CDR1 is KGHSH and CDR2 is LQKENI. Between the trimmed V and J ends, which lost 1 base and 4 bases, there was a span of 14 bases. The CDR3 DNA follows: TGTGCCAGCTCACCACTTATCGAGGGGTTATACGAGCAGTACTTC. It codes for CASSPLIEGLYEQYF.

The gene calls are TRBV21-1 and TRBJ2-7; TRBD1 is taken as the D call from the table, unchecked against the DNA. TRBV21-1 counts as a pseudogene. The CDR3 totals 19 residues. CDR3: CASSKSGTGGDLRDYEQYF. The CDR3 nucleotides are TGTGCCAGCAGCAAATCCGGGACAGGGGGCGATCTAAGGGACTACGAGCAGTACTTC.

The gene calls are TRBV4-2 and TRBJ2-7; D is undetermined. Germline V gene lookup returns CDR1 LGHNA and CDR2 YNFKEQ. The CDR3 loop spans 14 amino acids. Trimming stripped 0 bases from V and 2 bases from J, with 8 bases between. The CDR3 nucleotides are TGTGCCAGCAGCCAAGAAGCCCGAACCTACGAGCAGTACTTC. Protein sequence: CASSQEARTYEQYF.

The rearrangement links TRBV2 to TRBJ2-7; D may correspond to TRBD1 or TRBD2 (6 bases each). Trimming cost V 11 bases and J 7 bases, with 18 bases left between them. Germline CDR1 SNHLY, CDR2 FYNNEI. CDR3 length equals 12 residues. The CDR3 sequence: CAGSGGRREQYF. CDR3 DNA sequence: TGTGCCGGTAGTGGGGGGCGTCGGGAGCAGTACTTC.

CDR3 amino acids: CASSSTGASTDTQYF. In DNA, the CDR3 is TGTGCCAGCAGCTCGACAGGGGCCAGCACAGATACGCAGTATTTT. The chain carries TRBV7-2 and TRBJ2-3, with 8 positions matching TRBD1. The germline gives CDR1 SGHTA, CDR2 FQGNSA. Unmatched junction bases numbered 3, after V lost 4 bases and J lost 0 bases. The CDR3 sequence is 15 residues long.

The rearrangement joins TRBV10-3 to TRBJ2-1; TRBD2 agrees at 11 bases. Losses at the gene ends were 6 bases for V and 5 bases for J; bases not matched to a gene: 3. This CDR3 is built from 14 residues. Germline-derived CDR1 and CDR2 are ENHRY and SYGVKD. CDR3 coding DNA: TGTGCCATCAGAACGACTAGCGGGGACAATGAGCAGTTCTTC. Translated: CAIRTTSGDNEQFF.

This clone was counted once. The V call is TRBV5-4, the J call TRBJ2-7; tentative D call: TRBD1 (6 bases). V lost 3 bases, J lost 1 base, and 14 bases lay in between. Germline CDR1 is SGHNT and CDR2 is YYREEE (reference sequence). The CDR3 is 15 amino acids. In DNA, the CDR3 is TGTGCCAGCAGCTCCAGGGGCCTCGAATCCTACGAGCAGTACTTC. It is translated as CASSSRGLESYEQYF. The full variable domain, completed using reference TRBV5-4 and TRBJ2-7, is ETGVTQSPTHLIKTRGQQVTLRCSSQSGHNTVSWYQQALGQGPQFIFQYYREEENGRGNFPPRFSGLQFPNYSSELNVNALELDDSALYLCASSSRGLESYEQYFGPGTRLTVT.